These 6 T cell receptor beta chains came from one sample sequenced in a study of response to subunit inactivated influenza vaccine. TCRdb reprocessed the RT-PCR reads via MiXCR and lists one record per CDR3 protein. The sample yields about 480,000 distinct CDR3 sequences, about 25% seen once. This specimen consisted of CD4+ T cells sorted from PBMCs, obtained approximately 5 days after vaccination. The receptors were gathered from a man aged 45-60 years who received an inactivated influenza vaccine.

This sequence joins TRBV6-1 and TRBJ2-2; D is unclear. Germline lookup yields CDR1 MNHNS and CDR2 SASEGT. Trimming took off 7 bases at V and 0 bases at J, with 12 bases between the two ends. The length of the CDR3 is 15 residues. The CDR3 region is CASTQASSNTGELFF. The DNA of the CDR3 is TGTGCCAGCACCCAGGCTTCATCGAACACCGGGGAGCTGTTTTTT.

This clonotype was counted only a few times. The chain couples TRBV5-6 to TRBJ2-3, with D tentatively TRBD1 or TRBD2 (5 bases each). Trimming removed 4 bases at V and 1 base at J, with 16 bases between. This CDR3 contains 16 residues. The germline CDR1 and CDR2 sequences are SGHDT and YYEEEE. CDR3 sequence: CASSPTRDRRTDTQYF. For the CDR3, the DNA is TGTGCCAGCAGCCCTACCCGGGACCGCCGCACAGATACGCAGTATTTT.

The chain is built from TRBV12-3 or TRBV12-4 and TRBJ2-1; 8 bases map to TRBD2. The CDR3 length is 16 residues. J lost 5 bases, V lost 6 bases, and 12 bases had no gene match. The CDR3 loop reads CASSPPNGRANNEQFF. The DNA of the CDR3 is TGTGCCAGCAGCCCCCCCAACGGGAGGGCCAACAATGAGCAGTTCTTC.

This sequence joins TRBV7-6 and TRBJ2-3; no reliable D call. V lost 1 base and J 6 bases, leaving 11 bases between the germline ends. Germline CDR1 reads SGHVS; CDR2 reads FNYEAQ. The CDR3 length is 14 residues. In DNA form, the CDR3 reads TGTGCCAGCAGCTTAGGATCCGCTCGGGATACGCAGTATTTT. It encodes CASSLGSARDTQYF.

The chain links TRBV20-1 to TRBJ2-3; 10 positions match TRBD2. Trimming cost V 0 bases and J 4 bases; bases outside gene matches: 4. Germline CDR1 reads DFQATT; CDR2 reads SNEGSKA (reference sequence). This CDR3 has 15 amino acids. CDR3 sequence (DNA): TGCAGTGCTAGAGAGCCGAGCGGGAGGGCAGATACGCAGTATTTT. It specifies CSAREPSGRADTQYF.

A note on this clonotype: The junction departs from the called germline gene at one end, perhaps through a read error. J is TRBJ2-7 and V is TRBV7-2; 7 nucleotides agree with TRBD2. In germline, CDR1 is SGHTA, CDR2 FQGNSA. The CDR3 is 13 residues long. CDR3 nucleotides: TGTGCCAGCAGCGTAGCGGGCCCCTACGAGCAGTACTTC. This codes for CASSVAGPYEQYF.